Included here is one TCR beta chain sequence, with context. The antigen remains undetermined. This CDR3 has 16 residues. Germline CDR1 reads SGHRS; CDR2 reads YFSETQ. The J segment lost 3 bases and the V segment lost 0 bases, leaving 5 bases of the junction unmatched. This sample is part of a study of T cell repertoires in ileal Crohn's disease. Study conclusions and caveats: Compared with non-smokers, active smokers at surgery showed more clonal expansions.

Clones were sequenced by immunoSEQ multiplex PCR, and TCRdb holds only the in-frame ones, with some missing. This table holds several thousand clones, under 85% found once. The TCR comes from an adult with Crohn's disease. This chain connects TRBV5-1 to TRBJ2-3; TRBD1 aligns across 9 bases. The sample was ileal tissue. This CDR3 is CASSLATGTGTDTQYF. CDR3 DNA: TGCGCCAGCAGCTTGGCCACCGGGACAGGGACAGATACGCAGTATTTT.